This T cell receptor beta chain was observed in a study of CD8 T cells in ankylosing spondylitis. Findings and caveats of the study: Ankylosing spondylitis blood appeared to carry a characteristic TCR beta motif of several highly homologous variants. In ankylosing spondylitis patients, matched synovial fluid reportedly showed significant enrichment of disease-linked clones. Relatively scarce in peripheral blood, disease-linked clones were CD8+. Before this, some motif variants had been reported in reactive arthritis synovial fluid and blood.

Quantitative 5'-RACE with molecular barcodes generated TCR beta libraries. Via MiXCR, TCRdb re-called the 5' RACE reads, giving one row per CDR3 protein. This sample has roughly 490,000 distinct CDR3 sequences; about 5% occur once, and the top ten carry 3.5%. V was cut by 4 bases and J by 2 bases, with 13 bases left in between. This CDR3 is built from 14 residues. CDR1 SGDLS and CDR2 YYNGEE come from the germline V gene. This clonotype was counted many times. What it binds is not known. Sample: blood, either unsorted or a sorted T cell fraction (not recorded which). The chain has TRBV9 and TRBJ2-7; unclear D gene. This TCR derives from a male donor with ankylosing spondylitis. This CDR3 is CASSLQGPTYEQYF. Written as DNA, the CDR3 is TGTGCCAGCAGCCTTCAAGGTCCCACCTACGAGCAGTACTTC.